This T cell receptor beta chain was sequenced in a study of blood T cell repertoires in COVID-19. Overall study: Some COVID-19 samples were acute and others convalescent; all came from the United States, Italy and Spain. PBMCs, B-cell-depleted T cells, or T cells provided the cDNA or gDNA that made up the material.

The CDR3 is made up of 13 amino acids. The germline V gene encodes CDR1 MNHEY and CDR2 SMNVEV (reference sequence). V lost 5 bases, J lost 2 bases, and 9 bases lay in between. As handled by the study authors: Estimation of nucleated cell counts relied on the amplification of reference gene primers. Libraries were prepared by immunoSEQ multiplex PCR; TCRdb keeps only in-frame clonotypes and omits some of them. Clonal size and the V and J genes are those of that table, whereas D and trimming came from the DNA. The table shows 110,000 or so clones, with more than 65% occurring only once. This clonotype was sampled from a woman of 80 years or more with active or convalescent COVID-19. The chain employs TRBV27 and TRBJ1-2; D gene unclear. Specimen: peripheral blood. CDR3 protein: CASSPGRNYGYTF. The CDR3, as DNA: TGTGCCAGCAGTCCCGGGAGGAACTATGGCTACACCTTC.